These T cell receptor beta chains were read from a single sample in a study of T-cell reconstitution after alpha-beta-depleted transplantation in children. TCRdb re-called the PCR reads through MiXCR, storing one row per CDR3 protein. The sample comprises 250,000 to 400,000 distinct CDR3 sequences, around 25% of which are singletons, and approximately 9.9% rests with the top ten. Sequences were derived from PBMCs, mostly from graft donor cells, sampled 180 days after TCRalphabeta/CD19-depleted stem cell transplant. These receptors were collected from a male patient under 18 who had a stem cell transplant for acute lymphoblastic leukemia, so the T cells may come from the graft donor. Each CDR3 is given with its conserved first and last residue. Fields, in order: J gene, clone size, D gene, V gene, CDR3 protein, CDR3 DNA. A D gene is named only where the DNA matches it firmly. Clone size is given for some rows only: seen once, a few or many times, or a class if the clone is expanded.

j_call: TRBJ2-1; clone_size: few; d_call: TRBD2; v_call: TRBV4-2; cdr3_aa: CASSQDEIAGGNEQFF; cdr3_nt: TGTGCCAGCAGCCAAGATGAGATAGCGGGAGGAAATGAGCAGTTCTTC
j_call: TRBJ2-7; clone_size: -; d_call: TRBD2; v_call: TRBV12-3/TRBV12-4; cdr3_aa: CASSLQGGGEQYF; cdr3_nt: TGTGCCAGCAGTTTGCAGGGCGGGGGGGAGCAGTACTTC
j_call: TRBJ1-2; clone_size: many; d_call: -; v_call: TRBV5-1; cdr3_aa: CASSLGRPGSYGYTF; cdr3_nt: TGCGCCAGCAGCTTAGGACGGCCTGGGTCCTATGGCTACACCTTC
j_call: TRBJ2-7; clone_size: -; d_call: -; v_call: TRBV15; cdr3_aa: CATSRAPGQTYEQYF; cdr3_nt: TGTGCCACCAGCAGAGCCCCCGGACAGACCTACGAGCAGTACTTC
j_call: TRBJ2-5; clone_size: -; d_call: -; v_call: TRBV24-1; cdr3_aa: CATSQTGNQETQYF; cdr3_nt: TGTGCCACCAGCCAGACAGGAAACCAAGAGACCCAGTACTTC
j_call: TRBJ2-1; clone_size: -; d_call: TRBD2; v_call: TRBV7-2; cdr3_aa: CASSLDLGLAGLVPFF; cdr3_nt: TGTGCCAGCAGCTTAGACTTGGGACTAGCGGGATTGGTCCCGTTCTTC
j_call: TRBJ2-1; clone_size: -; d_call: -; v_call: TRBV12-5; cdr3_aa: CASGLAGWTVEQFF; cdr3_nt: TGTGCTAGTGGTTTGGCGGGTTGGACGGTTGAGCAGTTCTTC
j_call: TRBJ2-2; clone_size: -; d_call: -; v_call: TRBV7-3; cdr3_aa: CASSQSGASGELFF; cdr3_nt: TGTGCCAGCAGTCAATCGGGAGCATCCGGGGAGCTGTTTTTT
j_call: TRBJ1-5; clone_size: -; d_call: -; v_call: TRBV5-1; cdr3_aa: CASGARRNQPQHF; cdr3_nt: TGCGCCAGCGGGGCGAGAAGGAATCAGCCCCAGCATTTT
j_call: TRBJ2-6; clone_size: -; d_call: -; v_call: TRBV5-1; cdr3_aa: CASSFSAGANVLTF; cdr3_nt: TGCGCCAGCAGCTTTAGCGCCGGGGCCAACGTCCTGACTTTC